The subject of this entry is one TCR beta chain. This clone came up once. Its antigen is still unknown. The record has no base qualities; no much larger clone is one base away. For TCR beta sequencing, blood samples came from the related transplant donors. Nuclei Lysis Solution was used to extract genomic DNA from fresh or cryopreserved unfractionated peripheral blood mononuclear cells. From its cysteine to its phenylalanine, the CDR3 spans 15 amino acids. The only DNA kept is the CDR3, 45 bases in frame from the first base. The germline V gene yields KGHSH for CDR1 and LQKENI for CDR2. Trimming leaves V shorter by 5 bases and J shorter by 1 base, with the junction holding 5 bases beyond the gene matches. The sample is drawn from a study of T cell clonotyping in hematopoietic cell transplantation (dated by TCRdb to about 2021). About the full investigation: A total of 135 blood samples were collected in the study from some 37 consecutive transplant recipients and their related donors. Recruitment of patients was conducted between late 2015 and 2017, and follow-up was continued until late 2020 or death. Results the study describes overall, beyond this receptor: Sample size was limited, and cells were not sorted, so CD4 and CD8 repertoire contributions could not be separated. Only a small fraction of recipient repertoires overlapped donor repertoires, with over 95% appearing de novo at the given depth. Broader posttransplant TCR repertoire diversity was predicted by donor and pretransplant recipient Inverse Simpson Index values. Recipient TCR diversity fell after transplant, with pathologically expanded clonotypes rising progressively from day 30 to day 180.

With the immunoSEQ assay, which is a bias-controlled multiplex PCR relying on V- and J-specific primers, TCR beta CDR3 regions were amplified from genomic DNA. In a second PCR step, a proprietary barcode and Illumina adapter sequences were attached to the CDR3 amplicons. An Illumina MiSeq instrument was used to sequence the CDR3 libraries. Per the authors' processing: Export and quality control were done with immunoSEQ Analyzer 3.0, while downstream analyses used R Bioconductor and Immunarch. Only productive rearrangements in the normalized downsampled data set were used to calculate repertoire metrics. In the normalized cohort, clonotypes with more than 5 templates were defined as pathologically expanded. The Inverse Simpson Index served as the measure of repertoire diversity. CMV-specificity analyses were carried out on the non-normalized data set to capture all clonotypes. Held by TCRdb, this immuneACCESS table contains in-frame sequences only and omits some clones. Under half of the omission traces to an unresolved V gene where checked; the cause of the rest is unknown. D and trimming were read from the DNA, whereas the V and J calls and clone size are those reported in that table. This sample lists 40,000 to 55,000 clones; 90% to 95% were detected once. Of the sample, about 0.8% falls within the top ten clones.

Specimen: peripheral blood mononuclear cells. The sequence joins TRBV18 to TRBJ1-5, with 7 junctional bases fitting TRBD1. The TCR was taken from a woman between 50 and 59 years old in good health. Some clones in this sample may be carry-over from other donors' samples. CDR3 reads: CASSAQQGSNQPQHF. The sequenced DNA: TGTGCCAGCTCAGCGCAACAGGGGAGCAATCAGCCCCAGCATTTT.